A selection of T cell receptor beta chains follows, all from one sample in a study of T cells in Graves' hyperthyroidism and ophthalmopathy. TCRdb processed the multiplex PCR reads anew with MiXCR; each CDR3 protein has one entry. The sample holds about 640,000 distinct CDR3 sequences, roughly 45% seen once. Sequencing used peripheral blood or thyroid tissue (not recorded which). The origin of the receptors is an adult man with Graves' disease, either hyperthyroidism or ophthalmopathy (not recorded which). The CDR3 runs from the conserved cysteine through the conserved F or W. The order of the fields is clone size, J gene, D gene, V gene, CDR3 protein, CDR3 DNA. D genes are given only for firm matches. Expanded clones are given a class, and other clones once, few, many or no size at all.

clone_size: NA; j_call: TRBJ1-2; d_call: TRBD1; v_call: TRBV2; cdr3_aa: CASMIHPGQGYGYTF; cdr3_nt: TGTGCCAGCATGATTCACCCGGGACAGGGGTATGGCTACACCTTC
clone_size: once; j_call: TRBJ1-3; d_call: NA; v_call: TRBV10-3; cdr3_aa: CAISELDRKNTIYF; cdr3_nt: TGTGCCATCAGTGAGTTAGACAGAAAGAACACCATATATTTT
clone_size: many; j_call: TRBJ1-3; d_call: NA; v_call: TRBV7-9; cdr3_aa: CASSPGGRSGNTIYF; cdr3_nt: TGTGCCAGCAGCCCTGGAGGGAGGTCTGGAAACACCATATATTTT
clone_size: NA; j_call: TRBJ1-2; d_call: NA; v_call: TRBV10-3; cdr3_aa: CAISEDSPNYGYTF; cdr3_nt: TGTGCCATCAGTGAGGACAGTCCTAACTATGGCTACACCTTC
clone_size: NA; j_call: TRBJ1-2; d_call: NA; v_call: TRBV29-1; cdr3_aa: CSLDNYGYTF; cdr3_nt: TGCAGCCTAGACAACTATGGCTACACCTTC
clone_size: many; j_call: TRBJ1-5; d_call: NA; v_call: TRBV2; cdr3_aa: CASRPQGNQPQHF; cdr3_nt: TGTGCCAGCAGACCACAGGGAAATCAGCCCCAGCATTTT
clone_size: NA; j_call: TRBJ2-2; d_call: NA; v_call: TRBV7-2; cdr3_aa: CASSEVASYNTGELFF; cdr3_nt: TGTGCCAGCAGTGAAGTGGCTAGCTATAACACCGGGGAGCTGTTTTTT
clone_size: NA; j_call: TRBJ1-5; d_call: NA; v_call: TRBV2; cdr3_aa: CASSDVWGEQPQHF; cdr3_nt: TGTGCCAGCAGTGATGTCTGGGGAGAACAGCCCCAGCATTTT
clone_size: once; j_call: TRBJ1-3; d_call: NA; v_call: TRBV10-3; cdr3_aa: CAINPRYF; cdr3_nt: TGTGCCATCAACCCCAGATATTTT
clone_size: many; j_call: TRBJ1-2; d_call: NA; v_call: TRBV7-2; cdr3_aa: CASSQPTGGPHLYTF; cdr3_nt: TGTGCCAGCAGCCAACCCACAGGTGGACCACACCTCTACACCTTC
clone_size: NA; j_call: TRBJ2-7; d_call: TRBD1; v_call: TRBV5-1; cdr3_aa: CASSLVEQGSPYEQYF; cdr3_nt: TGCGCCAGCAGCTTGGTTGAACAGGGGTCCCCCTACGAGCAGTACTTC
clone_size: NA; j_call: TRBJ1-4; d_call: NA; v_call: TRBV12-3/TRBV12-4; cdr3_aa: CASSLEGTWNEKLFF; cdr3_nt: TGTGCCAGCAGTTTAGAGGGGACTTGGAATGAAAAACTGTTTTTT
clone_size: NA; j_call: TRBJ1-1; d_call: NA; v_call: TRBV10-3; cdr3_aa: CAISPANTEAFF; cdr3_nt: TGTGCCATCAGCCCGGCGAACACTGAAGCTTTCTTT
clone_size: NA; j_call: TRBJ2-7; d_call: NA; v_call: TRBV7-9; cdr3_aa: CASSQGGGRFYEQYF; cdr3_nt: TGCGCCAGCAGCCAAGGAGGCGGCCGATTCTACGAGCAGTACTTC
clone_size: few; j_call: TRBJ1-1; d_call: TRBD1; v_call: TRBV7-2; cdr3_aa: CASSVRQGNTEAFF; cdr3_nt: TGTGCCAGCAGCGTAAGACAGGGGAACACTGAAGCTTTCTTT
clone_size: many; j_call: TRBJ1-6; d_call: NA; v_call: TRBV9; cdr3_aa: CASSVAEGALHF; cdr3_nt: TGTGCCAGCAGCGTGGCCGAGGGGGCCCTCCACTTT
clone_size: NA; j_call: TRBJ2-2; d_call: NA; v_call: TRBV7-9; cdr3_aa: CASSWRTGELFF; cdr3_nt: TGTGCCAGCAGCTGGAGGACCGGGGAGCTGTTTTTT
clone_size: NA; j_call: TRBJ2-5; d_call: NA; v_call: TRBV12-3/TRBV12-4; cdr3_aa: CASSSIRGRTQYF; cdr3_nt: TGTGCCAGCAGTTCGATCAGGGGACGGACCCAGTACTTC
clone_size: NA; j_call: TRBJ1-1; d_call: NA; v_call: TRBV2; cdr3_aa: CARDVPGTEAFF; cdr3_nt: TGTGCTAGAGATGTGCCGGGGACTGAAGCTTTCTTT
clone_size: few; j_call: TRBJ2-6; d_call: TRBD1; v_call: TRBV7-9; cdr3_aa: CASSLVGTGGTGANVLTF; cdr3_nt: TGTGCCAGCAGCTTAGTTGGGACAGGGGGCACTGGGGCCAACGTCCTGACTTTC
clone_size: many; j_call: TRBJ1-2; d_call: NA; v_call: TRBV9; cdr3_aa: CASSVAPGNGYTF; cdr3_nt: TGTGCCAGCAGCGTAGCTCCAGGGAATGGCTACACCTTC
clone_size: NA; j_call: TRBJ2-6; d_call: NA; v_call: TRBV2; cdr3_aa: CASSEGGGNVLTF; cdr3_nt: TGTGCCAGCAGTGAAGGAGGGGGTAACGTCCTGACTTTC
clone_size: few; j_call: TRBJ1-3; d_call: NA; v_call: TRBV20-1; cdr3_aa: CSANWLTGTKGNTIYF; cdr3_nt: TGCAGTGCTAACTGGTTGACCGGGACAAAGGGAAACACCATATATTTT
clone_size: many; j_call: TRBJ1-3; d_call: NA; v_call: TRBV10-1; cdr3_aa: CASSESVGNTIYF; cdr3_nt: TGCGCCAGCAGTGAATCGGTCGGAAACACCATATATTTT
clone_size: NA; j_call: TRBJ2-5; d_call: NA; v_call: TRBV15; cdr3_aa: CATSTSGQQETQYF; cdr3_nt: TGTGCCACCAGCACATCCGGACAGCAAGAGACCCAGTACTTC
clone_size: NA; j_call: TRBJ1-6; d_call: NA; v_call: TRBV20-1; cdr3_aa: CSAREDFLINSPLHF; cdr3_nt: TGCAGTGCTAGAGAAGACTTTTTAATCAATTCACCCCTCCACTTT
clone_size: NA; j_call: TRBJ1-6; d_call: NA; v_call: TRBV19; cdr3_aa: CASKWDGEYSPLHF; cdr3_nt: TGTGCCAGCAAATGGGACGGGGAATATTCACCCCTCCACTTT
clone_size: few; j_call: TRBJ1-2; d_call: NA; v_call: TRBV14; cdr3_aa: CASSQVGWNYGYTF; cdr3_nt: TGTGCCAGCAGCCAAGTAGGGTGGAACTATGGCTACACCTTC
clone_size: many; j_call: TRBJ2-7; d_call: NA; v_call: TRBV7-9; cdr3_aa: CASSLSPGDEQYF; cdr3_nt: TGTGCCAGCAGCTTATCCCCTGGGGACGAGCAGTACTTC
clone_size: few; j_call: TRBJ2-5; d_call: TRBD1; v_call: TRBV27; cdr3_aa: CASSVQGQGGETQYF; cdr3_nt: TGTGCCAGCAGTGTCCAAGGACAGGGCGGAGAGACCCAGTACTTC
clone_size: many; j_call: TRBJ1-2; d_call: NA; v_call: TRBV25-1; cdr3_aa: CASSDLRVDNYGYTF; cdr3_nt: TGTGCCAGCAGTGATCTACGGGTGGATAACTATGGCTACACCTTC
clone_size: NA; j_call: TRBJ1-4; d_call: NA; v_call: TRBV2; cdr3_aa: CASSVWGGEKLFF; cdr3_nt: TGTGCCAGCAGTGTATGGGGAGGGGAAAAACTGTTTTTT
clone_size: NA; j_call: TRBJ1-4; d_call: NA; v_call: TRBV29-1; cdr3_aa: CSVEWGRKLFF; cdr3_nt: TGCAGCGTTGAGTGGGGACGCAAACTGTTTTTT
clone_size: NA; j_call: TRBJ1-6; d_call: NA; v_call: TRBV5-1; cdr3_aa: CASSRDINYNSPLHF; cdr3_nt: TGTGCCAGCAGCCGGGACATCAATTATAATTCACCCCTCCACTTT
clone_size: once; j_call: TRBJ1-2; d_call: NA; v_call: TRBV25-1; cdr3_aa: CARETAHNYGYTF; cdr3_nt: TGTGCTAGAGAGACAGCCCATAACTATGGCTACACCTTC
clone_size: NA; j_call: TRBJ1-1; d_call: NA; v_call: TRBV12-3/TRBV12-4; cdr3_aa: CASSLHQVNTEAFF; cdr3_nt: TGTGCCAGCAGTTTACACCAGGTGAACACTGAAGCTTTCTTT
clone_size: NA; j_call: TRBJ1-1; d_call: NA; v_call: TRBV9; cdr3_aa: CASKGGDIMNTEAFF; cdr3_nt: TGTGCCAGCAAAGGGGGGGACATTATGAACACTGAAGCTTTCTTT
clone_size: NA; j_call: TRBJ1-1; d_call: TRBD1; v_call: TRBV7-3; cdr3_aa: CASADRGTEAFF; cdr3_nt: TGTGCCAGCGCCGACAGGGGCACTGAAGCTTTCTTT
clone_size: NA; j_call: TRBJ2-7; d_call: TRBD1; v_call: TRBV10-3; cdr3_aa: CASSSSGTGGLYEQYF; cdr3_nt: TGTGCCAGCAGTTCCTCCGGGACAGGGGGTCTCTACGAGCAGTACTTC
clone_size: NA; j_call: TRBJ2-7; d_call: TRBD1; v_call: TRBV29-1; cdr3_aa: CSVGTGANEQYF; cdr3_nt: TGCAGCGTCGGGACAGGGGCCAACGAGCAGTACTTC
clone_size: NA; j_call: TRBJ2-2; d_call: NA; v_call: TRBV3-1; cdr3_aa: CASSRVGEGTGELFF; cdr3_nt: TGTGCCAGCAGCCGGGTGGGAGAGGGCACCGGGGAGCTGTTTTTT
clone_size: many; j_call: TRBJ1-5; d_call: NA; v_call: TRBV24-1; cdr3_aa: CATAAASSNQPQHF; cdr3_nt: TGTGCCACCGCGGCGGCCTCAAGCAATCAGCCCCAGCATTTT
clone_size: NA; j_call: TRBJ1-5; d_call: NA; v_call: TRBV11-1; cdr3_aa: CAEGLHQPQHF; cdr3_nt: TGTGCCGAGGGGTTACACCAGCCCCAGCATTTT
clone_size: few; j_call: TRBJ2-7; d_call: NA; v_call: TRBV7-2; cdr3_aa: CASSQDLPGYEQYF; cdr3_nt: TGTGCCAGCAGCCAAGATCTCCCCGGTTACGAGCAGTACTTC
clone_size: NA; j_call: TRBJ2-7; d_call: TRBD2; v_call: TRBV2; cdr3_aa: CASSATSGRAGEQYF; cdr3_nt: TGTGCCAGCAGTGCGACTAGCGGGAGGGCGGGCGAGCAGTACTTC
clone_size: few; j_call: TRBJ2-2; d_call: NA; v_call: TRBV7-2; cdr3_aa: CASGLTVNTGELFF; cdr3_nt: TGTGCCAGCGGGCTGACAGTGAACACCGGGGAGCTGTTTTTT
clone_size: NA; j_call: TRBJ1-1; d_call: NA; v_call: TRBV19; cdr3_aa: CASSIDHSYTEAFF; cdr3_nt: TGTGCCAGTAGTATAGATCACAGTTACACTGAAGCTTTCTTT
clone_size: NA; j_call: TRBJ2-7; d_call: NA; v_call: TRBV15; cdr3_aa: CAYGGREQYF; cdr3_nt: TGTGCCTACGGGGGGCGTGAGCAGTACTTC